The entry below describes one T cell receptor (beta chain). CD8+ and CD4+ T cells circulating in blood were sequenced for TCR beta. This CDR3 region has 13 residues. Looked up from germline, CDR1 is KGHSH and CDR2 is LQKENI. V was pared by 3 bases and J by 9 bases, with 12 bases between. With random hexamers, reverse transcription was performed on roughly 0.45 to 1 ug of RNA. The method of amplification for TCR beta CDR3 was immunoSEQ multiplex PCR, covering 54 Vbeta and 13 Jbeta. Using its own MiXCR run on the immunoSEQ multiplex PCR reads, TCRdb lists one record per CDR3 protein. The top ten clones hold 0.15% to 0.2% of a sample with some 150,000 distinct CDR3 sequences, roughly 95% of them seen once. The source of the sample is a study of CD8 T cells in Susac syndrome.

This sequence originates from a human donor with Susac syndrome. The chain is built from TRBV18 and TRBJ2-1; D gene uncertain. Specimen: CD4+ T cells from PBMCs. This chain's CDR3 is CASSPVLDGEQFF. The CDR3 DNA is TGTGCCAGCTCACCCGTTCTAGATGGTGAGCAGTTCTTC.